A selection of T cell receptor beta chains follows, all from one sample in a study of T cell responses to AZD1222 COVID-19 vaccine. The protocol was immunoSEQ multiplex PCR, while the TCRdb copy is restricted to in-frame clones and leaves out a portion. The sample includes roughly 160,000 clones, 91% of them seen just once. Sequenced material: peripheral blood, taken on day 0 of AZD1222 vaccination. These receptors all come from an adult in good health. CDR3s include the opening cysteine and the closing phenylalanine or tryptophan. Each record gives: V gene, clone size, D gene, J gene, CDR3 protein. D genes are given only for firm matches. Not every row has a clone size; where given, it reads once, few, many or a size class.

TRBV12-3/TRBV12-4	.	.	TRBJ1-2	CASSFRDGSF
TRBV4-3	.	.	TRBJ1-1	CASSQGAARTVNTEAFF
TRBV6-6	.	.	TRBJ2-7	CASIGGLPMDEQYF
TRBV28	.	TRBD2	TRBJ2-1	CASSLSRGNNEQFF
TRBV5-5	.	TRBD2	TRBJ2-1	CASSLSGGDHNEQFF
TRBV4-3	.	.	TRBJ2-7	CASSQDRSYEQYF
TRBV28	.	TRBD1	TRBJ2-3	CASSSGTGRTDTQYF
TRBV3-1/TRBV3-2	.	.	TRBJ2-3	CASSQDGGITDTQYF
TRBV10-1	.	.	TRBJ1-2	CARSNPGPRNTF
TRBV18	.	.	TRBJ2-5	CASSPPISAETQYF
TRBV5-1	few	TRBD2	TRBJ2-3	CASSPSGVPRDTQYF
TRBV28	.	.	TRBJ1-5	CASSTLRDDRSLYSNQPQHF
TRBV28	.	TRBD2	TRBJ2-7	CASSRLAGDAYEQYF
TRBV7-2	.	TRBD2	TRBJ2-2	CASSLGTSGWSTGELFF
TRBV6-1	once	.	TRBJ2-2	CASSDNRGGELFF
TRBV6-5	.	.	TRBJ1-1	CASRRGRTEAFF
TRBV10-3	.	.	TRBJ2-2	CAISSGQNTGELFF
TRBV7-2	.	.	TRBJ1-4	CASSLGGIANEKLFF
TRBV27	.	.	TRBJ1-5	CASSPQGGVRNQPQHF
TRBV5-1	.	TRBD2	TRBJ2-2	CASSLSTGGPGTGELFF
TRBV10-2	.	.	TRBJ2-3	CASRERPSTDTQYF
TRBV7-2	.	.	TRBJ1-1	CASSLGRVDTEAFF
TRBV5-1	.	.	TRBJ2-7	CASSLIENEQYF
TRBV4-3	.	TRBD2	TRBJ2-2	CASSPWASGGSNTGELFF
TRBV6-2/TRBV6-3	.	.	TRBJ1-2	CASSKDGRPHTF
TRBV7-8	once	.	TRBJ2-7	CASSRKDRSSYEQYF
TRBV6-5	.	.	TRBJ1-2	CASSTGRSAGYTF
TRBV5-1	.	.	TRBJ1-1	CASFLGRGVGSTEAFF
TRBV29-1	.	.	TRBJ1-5	CSVIEGVHDQPQHF
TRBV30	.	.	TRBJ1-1	CAWSESGVSSMNTEAFF
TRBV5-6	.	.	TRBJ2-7	CASSSRRGWDEQYF
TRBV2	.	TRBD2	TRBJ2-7	CASRPGLAGIYEQYF
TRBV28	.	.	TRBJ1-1	CASSLRATEAFF
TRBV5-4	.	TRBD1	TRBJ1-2	CASASDRVDYGYTF
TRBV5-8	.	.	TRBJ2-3	CASSFQGGWADTQYF
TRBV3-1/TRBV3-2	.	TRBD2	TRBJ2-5	CASSQTPGGEETQYF
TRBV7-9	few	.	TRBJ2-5	CASSPEGGQETQYF
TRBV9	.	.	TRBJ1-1	CASSVFEGLNTEAFF
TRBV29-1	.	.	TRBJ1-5	CSVEISPGIPQHF
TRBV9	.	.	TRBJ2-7	CASSVDGINEQYF
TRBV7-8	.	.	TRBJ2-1	CASSLEVGILYNEQFF
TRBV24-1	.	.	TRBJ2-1	CATSDVQGFQFF
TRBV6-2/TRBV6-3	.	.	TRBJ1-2	CASSYSPAAATF
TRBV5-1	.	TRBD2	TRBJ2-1	CASSLSGIGFDEQFF
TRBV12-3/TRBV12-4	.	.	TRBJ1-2	CASKRGDGYTF
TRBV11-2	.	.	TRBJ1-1	CASSLEGTDTEAFF
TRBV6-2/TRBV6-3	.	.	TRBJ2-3	CASSYTTPRTDTQYF
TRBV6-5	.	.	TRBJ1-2	CASSYIRTPNYGYTF
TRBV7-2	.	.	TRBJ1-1	CASSSPGAAEAFF
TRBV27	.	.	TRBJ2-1	CASSLSWGLNEQFF
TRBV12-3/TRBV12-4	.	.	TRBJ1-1	CASTLRGEWKAFF
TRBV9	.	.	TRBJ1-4	CASSNSRQAGGNEKLFF
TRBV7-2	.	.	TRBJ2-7	CASSLSDYEQYF